This T cell receptor beta chain was retrieved from a study of CD8+CD57+ T cells in acquired aplastic anemia. Study at large: Sorted CD4+ and CD8+ cells yielded around 3.3 ug of DNA on average. For CD4+ cells, healthy donors had an average of roughly 11 million reads.

The CDR3 runs to 13 residues. The V and J ends lost 6 bases and 1 base respectively, with 9 bases between them. Germline CDR1 reads SNHLY; CDR2 reads FYNNEI. Genomic DNA served as template for TCR beta VDJ and CDR3 profiling. Each CDR3 protein is one row after TCRdb ran MiXCR on the reads. The repertoire includes fewer than 70,000 distinct CDR3 sequences, 54% of them detected once, and approximately 8.3% sits in the top ten. The sequence was obtained from a human donor in good health, serving as a control. The rearrangement uses TRBV2 and TRBJ2-5; D possibly matches TRBD1 or TRBD2 (5 bases each). Sequencing was done on a sample of sorted CD4+, CD8+, or CD8+CD57+ T cells (not recorded which) from PBMCs. This chain's CDR3 is CASSRDGQETQYF. The CDR3 DNA reads as TGTGCCAGCAGCCGGGACGGCCAAGAGACCCAGTACTTC.